The source of this T cell receptor beta chain is a study of cytomegalovirus exposure and HLA in healthy donors. General study results and limits: Some TCR beta chains (roughly 150 of them) were listed as cytomegalovirus-associated.

PCR amplification relied on 60 Vbeta primers (plus 13 Jbeta primers). Clones were sequenced by immunoSEQ multiplex PCR, and TCRdb holds only the in-frame ones, with some missing. The sample has roughly 160,000 clones; roughly 87% are singletons. Germline V lookup: CDR1 SGHAT, CDR2 FQNNGV. There are 16 residues in the CDR3. V was pared by 0 bases and J by 1 base, with 12 bases between. Sampled while nominally healthy, donors likely had unrecorded immune exposures. For this clone: Antigen: not known.

This sequence originates from a woman aged 25-40 years in good health and CMV-seronegative. Sequenced sample: PBMCs. This rearrangement joins TRBV11-2 to TRBJ1-1; TRBD1 might be the D (5 bases). The CDR3 protein is CASSLDGGRANTEAFF. The CDR3 region has the DNA TGTGCCAGCAGCTTAGACGGCGGCAGGGCGAACACTGAAGCTTTCTTT.